One and the same sample provided the 13 T cell receptor beta chains below, sequenced in a study of cytomegalovirus exposure and HLA in healthy donors. The study ran its PCR with 60 Vbeta and 13 Jbeta primers. Libraries were prepared by immunoSEQ multiplex PCR; TCRdb keeps only in-frame clonotypes and omits some of them. The table has about 100,000 clones, 60% to 80% seen once. The sequencing input was PBMCs. The receptors here all came from a middle-aged man in good health and CMV-seropositive.

The CDR3 region is CASSGTGYNSPLHF. The CDR3 DNA is TGTGCCAGCAGTGGGACAGGTTATAATTCACCCCTCCACTTT. The chain carries TRBV6-4 and TRBJ1-6, with 7 bases matching TRBD1. The CDR3 contains 14 residues. Trimming at V came to 4 bases and at J to 4 bases, leaving 1 base not matched to a gene. Germline loops: CDR1 MRHNA, CDR2 SNTAGT.

This clone appeared a single time. The gene calls are TRBV5-4 and TRBJ2-5; 8 bases fit TRBD1. CDR3 length: 14 residues. The junction had 5 bases not matched to a gene; V was cut back by 4 bases and J by 3 bases. Germline V gene sequence: CDR1 SGHNT, CDR2 YYREEE (reference sequence). CDR3 residues: CASSLTTGEETQYF. The CDR3 DNA sequence: TGTGCCAGCAGCCTAACGACAGGGGAAGAGACCCAGTACTTC.

The genes are TRBV14 and TRBJ2-7, with a possible D match to TRBD1 (7 bases). Germline-derived CDR1 and CDR2 are SGHDN and FVKESK. V shed 3 bases and J shed 2 bases, with 26 bases lying between them. The CDR3 spans 19 residues. As DNA, the CDR3 is TGTGCCAGCAGCCACGGGGGTAGGGCGACGACAGGGACACCCTACGAGCAGTACTTC. This sequence encodes CASSHGGRATTGTPYEQYF.

This clone has a single count. The V and J genes are TRBV7-2 and TRBJ2-1, with 14 bases matching TRBD2. J was trimmed by 9 bases and V by 0 bases; bases with no gene match: 7. Germline CDR1 SGHTA, CDR2 FQGNSA. The CDR3 extends over 17 amino acids. DNA for the CDR3: TGTGCCAGCAGCTTAGCAATGACTAGCGGGGGGGAAAGTGAGCAGTTCTTC. Protein: CASSLAMTSGGESEQFF.

The rearrangement joins TRBV4-1 to TRBJ2-1, with 9 bases matching TRBD1. Germline CDR1 MGHRA, CDR2 YSYEKL. The ends lost 0 bases at V and 2 bases at J; junction bases unmatched: 8. The CDR3 is 18 amino acids. CDR3 sequence: CASSQDPPTGGPYNEQFF. The CDR3 bases are TGCGCCAGCAGCCAAGATCCCCCGACAGGGGGGCCCTACAATGAGCAGTTCTTC.

The DNA of the CDR3 is TGTGCCAGCAGTGAAGGCGGGTGGGCCCAGTACTTC. This gives the protein CASSEGGWAQYF. The chain combines TRBV2 with TRBJ2-5; possibly TRBD2 for D (5 bases). The CDR3 covers 12 residues. Trimming left V 1 base short and J 9 bases short, with 9 bases between. The germline V gene has CDR1 SNHLY and CDR2 FYNNEI.

Turning to this clone: At one end the junction does not follow the germline gene, possibly because of a read error. The chain has TRBV4-3 and TRBJ2-3, with 14 bases that match TRBD2. Germline CDR1 reads LGHNA; CDR2 reads YSLEER. The length of the CDR3 is 18 residues. The CDR3 region is CASSLRLAGGQGTNTQYF. The CDR3, as DNA: TGCGCCAGCAGCCTCCGACTAGCGGGGGGGCAAGGCACAAATACGCAGTATTTT.

This clone was detected once. The V gene is TRBV5-6, the J gene TRBJ2-6; weak D call: TRBD2 (5 bases). Germline values: CDR1 SGHDT, CDR2 YYEEEE. V was trimmed by 6 bases and J by 0 bases, leaving 19 bases between them. The CDR3 covers 18 residues. The DNA for the CDR3 is TGTGCCAGCACGCCAGGAGGTCCCTCCTCCTCTGGGGCCAACGTCCTGACTTTC. It translates to CASTPGGPSSSGANVLTF.

This chain uses TRBV5-1 with TRBJ1-4, with 9 bases aligning to TRBD1. V lost 2 bases and J lost 5; bases outside the gene matches: 4. Germline V gives CDR1 SGHRS, CDR2 YFSETQ. The CDR3 consists of 15 residues. For the CDR3, the DNA is TGCGCCAGCAGCTTAGCTGGGACAGGGAATGAAAAACTGTTTTTT. It translates to CASSLAGTGNEKLFF.

The rearrangement uses TRBV25-1 and TRBJ1-6; D is undetermined. Germline V gene data show CDR1 as MGHDK and CDR2 as SYGVNS. The CDR3 runs to 14 residues. Trimming pared 2 bases from V and 7 bases from J, leaving 9 bases between. CDR3 loop: CASSENSFNSPLHF. The DNA for the CDR3 is TGTGCCAGCAGTGAAAACAGTTTCAATTCACCCCTCCACTTT. The variable domain in full, with the rest retrieved from reference TRBV25-1 and TRBJ1-6, is EADIYQTPRYLVIGTGKKITLECSQTMGHDKMYWYQQDPGMELHLIHYSYGVNSTEKGDLSSESTVSRIRTEHFPLTLESARPSHTSQYLCASSENSFNSPLHFGNGTRLTVT.

CDR3 nucleotides: TGTGCCTGGAGTCGACAGGACAATCAGCCCCAGCATTTT. Translated, it gives CAWSRQDNQPQHF. The V call is TRBV30, the J call TRBJ1-5; possibly TRBD1 for D (6 bases). Germline V gene data show CDR1 as GTSNPN and CDR2 as SVGIG (reference sequence). The CDR3 spans 13 residues. V was pared by 2 bases and J by 3 bases, with 8 bases between.

The gene calls are TRBV19 and TRBJ1-1; 9 bases line up with TRBD1. J gave up 5 bases and V 5 bases, and 3 bases lay outside the gene matches. The germline V gene has CDR1 LNHDA and CDR2 SQIVND (reference sequence). CDR3 size: 13 residues. The CDR3 loop is CASSEQGATEAFF. The DNA for the CDR3 is TGTGCCAGTAGTGAACAGGGGGCTACTGAAGCTTTCTTT.

This clone has a handful of counts. V usage is TRBV5-1 and J usage is TRBJ1-1; D perhaps matches TRBD1 (6 bases). V was cut by 1 base and J by 4 bases, with 17 bases left in between. The CDR3 has 16 amino acids. Germline lookup yields CDR1 SGHRS and CDR2 YFSETQ. CDR3 protein: CASSLRQGLRGTEAFF. The DNA of the CDR3 is TGCGCCAGCAGCTTGAGGCAGGGGCTGAGGGGCACTGAAGCTTTCTTT.